Listed here are 31 T cell receptor beta chains from one sample, sequenced in a study of molecular identifiers for immune sequencing clone quantification. Using its own MiXCR run on the PCR reads, TCRdb lists one record per CDR3 protein. The sample carries around 470,000 distinct CDR3 sequences, about a fifth recorded once. Sequencing was done on a sample of naive CD8+ T cells from blood, with Jurkat cell RNA spiked in. Subset given: FACS-sorted CD8+CD4-CCR7+CD45RA+ naive T cells. The source is a human donor in good health. Some libraries in this study had Jurkat cell RNA spiked in.

This clonotype was seen only a few times. The chain couples TRBV11-2 to TRBJ2-7; TRBD2 is a possible D gene (5 bases). V shed 11 bases and J shed 3 bases, with 17 bases lying between them. The CDR3 is 13 residues long. Germline CDR1 and CDR2: SGHAT and FQNNGV. The CDR3 DNA is TGTGCCTCCAGCGAGGGTCCCTACTACGAGCAGTACTTC. Protein: CASSEGPYYEQYF.

This clonotype was found many times. J is TRBJ2-7 and V is TRBV4-1; the match to TRBD1 covers 8 bases. CDR3 length equals 16 residues. The junction had 10 bases not matched to a gene; V was cut back by 1 base and J by 5 bases. The germline V gene has CDR1 MGHRA and CDR2 YSYEKL. In DNA form, the CDR3 reads TGCGCCAGCAGCCAAGTCAGACAGGGGACTTATGACGAGCAGTACTTC. Translating gives CASSQVRQGTYDEQYF.

This clonotype came up many times. V is TRBV14 and J is TRBJ2-7; TRBD1 aligns across 11 bases. V lost 3 bases and J lost 4; bases outside the gene matches: 2. The CDR3 consists of 14 residues. The germline CDR1 and CDR2 sequences are SGHDN and FVKESK. For the CDR3, the DNA is TGTGCCAGCAGCCACGGGACAGGGGGTTACGAGCAGTACTTC. Translation gives CASSHGTGGYEQYF.

V gene TRBV19 combines with J gene TRBJ2-7, with TRBD2 as a possible D gene (6 bases). The CDR3 is 14 residues long. Trimming left V 5 bases short and J 2 bases short, with 13 bases between. Germline CDR1 is LNHDA and CDR2 is SQIVND (reference sequence). Written as DNA, the CDR3 is TGTGCCAGTAGTTACCAGGGAGGAACCTACGAGCAGTACTTC. It specifies CASSYQGGTYEQYF.

This chain connects TRBV20-1 to TRBJ2-3; D might be TRBD1 (6 bases). This CDR3 is built from 15 residues. CDR1 is DFQATT, CDR2 SNEGSKA, per germline (reference sequence). V gave up 0 bases and J gave up 4 bases, with 14 bases separating them. The CDR3 DNA sequence: TGCAGTGCTAGAGACCCAGGGGAGATGGCAGATACGCAGTATTTT. Protein product: CSARDPGEMADTQYF.

This clonotype occurred many times. The J gene is TRBJ1-3, the V gene TRBV30; the D is unclear. The CDR3 extends over 13 amino acids. The germline V gene encodes CDR1 GTSNPN and CDR2 SVGIG (reference sequence). Trimming removed 4 bases from V and 2 bases from J, with 9 bases in between. CDR3 coding DNA: TGTGCCTGGACGACTGTTACTGGAAACACCATATATTTT. It encodes CAWTTVTGNTIYF.

This clonotype was seen at least ten times. This chain uses TRBV2 with TRBJ2-5; TRBD2 might be the D (6 bases). The V gene's germline CDR1 is SNHLY and CDR2 FYNNEI. This CDR3 region has 14 residues. V was pared by 9 bases and J by 2 bases, with 16 bases between. The CDR3 DNA sequence: TGTGCCAGGGAGCTGGCGGGGCTACAAGAGACCCAGTACTTC. This codes for CARELAGLQETQYF.

At least ten counts were recorded for this clonotype. V usage is TRBV6-6 and J usage is TRBJ2-2, with 9 bases fitting TRBD2. V lost 0 bases and J lost 1; bases outside the gene matches: 6. Per the germline V gene, CDR1 is MNHNY and CDR2 is SVGAGI (reference sequence). This CDR3 has 18 amino acids. CDR3 amino acids: CASSYSLSGGRNTGELFF. The CDR3 bases are TGTGCCAGCAGTTACTCGCTTAGCGGGGGCCGGAACACCGGGGAGCTGTTTTTT.

Notes on this clonotype: A much larger clone differs from this one at a single base, so this may be a read error. The gene calls are TRBV4-3 and TRBJ2-7; a weak D match, TRBD2 (5 bases). The CDR3 sequence is 17 residues long. Germline-derived CDR1 and CDR2 are LGHNA and YSLEER. V was trimmed by 0 bases and J by 2 bases, leaving 17 bases between them. For the CDR3, the DNA is TGCGCCAGCAGCCAAGATTGTACGGGATCCCCGACCTACGAGCAGTACTTC. It codes for CASSQDCTGSPTYEQYF.

This clonotype was seen many times. This sequence joins TRBV27 and TRBJ2-3, with D unresolved. The CDR3 totals 12 residues. Germline V lookup: CDR1 MNHEY, CDR2 SMNVEV (reference sequence). Trimming cost V 7 bases and J 2 bases, with 7 bases left between them. The CDR3 DNA is TGTGCCAGCACCTCACTCACAGATACGCAGTATTTT. Translation: CASTSLTDTQYF.

The rearrangement links TRBV27 to TRBJ1-1; unclear D gene. With 8 bases removed from V and 1 base from J, the gap between germline ends came to 11 bases. The CDR3 runs to 13 residues. The germline V gene has CDR1 MNHEY and CDR2 SMNVEV (reference sequence). This CDR3 is CASGIVGNTEAFF. In nucleotides, the CDR3 is TGTGCCAGCGGAATTGTAGGGAACACTGAAGCTTTCTTT.

V is TRBV25-1 and J is TRBJ2-2; D possibly corresponds to TRBD1 (6 bases). V dropped 3 bases and J dropped 0 bases, with 11 bases sitting between them. CDR1 is MGHDK and CDR2 is SYGVNS in the germline V gene. The CDR3 sequence is 16 residues long. The CDR3 sequence is CASSDVDSSNTGELFF. In nucleotides, the CDR3 is TGTGCCAGCAGTGACGTGGACAGCTCGAACACCGGGGAGCTGTTTTTT.

This clonotype was detected ten times or more. The V call is TRBV29-1, the J call TRBJ2-3; D gene uncertain. CDR3 size: 15 residues. The V end was cut by 0 bases, the J end by 1 base, with 11 bases between. CDR1 and CDR2 from the germline V gene are SQVTM and ANQGSEA. The CDR3 protein is CSVEDRLHGTDTQYF. The CDR3, as DNA: TGCAGCGTTGAAGATCGCCTCCACGGCACAGATACGCAGTATTTT.

The chain joins TRBV3-1 to TRBJ2-7; TRBD1 agrees at 7 bases. V gave up 3 bases and J gave up 6 bases; unmatched junction bases: 8. The CDR3 is made up of 14 amino acids. Germline loops: CDR1 LGHDT, CDR2 YNNKEL (reference sequence). The CDR3 is CASSQLRQGVEQYF. The CDR3 coding sequence is TGTGCCAGCAGCCAGCTGAGACAGGGCGTCGAGCAGTACTTC.

The rearrangement uses TRBV9 and TRBJ2-3; no firm D call. Germline assignment: CDR1 SGDLS and CDR2 YYNGEE. The CDR3 contains 14 residues. The V gene lost 4 bases and the J gene lost 4 bases, with 13 bases spanning the gap. The CDR3 bases are TGTGCCAGCAGCCCCCTGCTAATTGCAGATACGCAGTATTTT. Translation: CASSPLLIADTQYF.

About this clonotype itself: Sequence at one end of the junction differs from germline and may be a read error. The chain combines TRBV6-5 with TRBJ2-5, with D perhaps TRBD1 or TRBD2 (5 bases each). The CDR3 sequence is 14 residues long. Germline CDR1 reads MNHEY; CDR2 reads SVGAGI. The CDR3 region is CASSDSGTEETQYF. In DNA form, the CDR3 reads TGTGCCAGCAGTGACTCCGGGACGGAAGAGACCCAGTACTTC.

This clonotype was recorded many times. The J gene is TRBJ2-7, the V gene TRBV7-9, with D uncertain. The CDR3 is made up of 12 amino acids. Trimming shortened V by 4 bases and J by 3 bases, and 7 bases separated the two germline ends. Germline values: CDR1 SEHNR, CDR2 FQNEAQ (reference sequence). In nucleotides, the CDR3 is TGTGCCAGCAGCTCGTACAGCTACGAGCAGTACTTC. Translation: CASSSYSYEQYF.

The chain couples TRBV4-3 to TRBJ2-7, with D perhaps TRBD1 (5 bases). From germline, CDR1 is LGHNA and CDR2 YSLEER. Trimming left V 2 bases short and J 0 bases short, with 14 bases between. This CDR3 has 16 amino acids. CDR3 amino acids: CASSQSAGRFSYEQYF. The CDR3 DNA sequence: TGCGCCAGCAGCCAAAGCGCAGGGCGATTCTCCTACGAGCAGTACTTC.

The sample holds many counts of this clonotype. The chain combines TRBV2 with TRBJ1-1; unclear D gene. CDR1 is SNHLY and CDR2 is FYNNEI in the germline V gene. The CDR3 is 13 amino acids. V lost 4 bases and J 3 bases, leaving 9 bases between the germline ends. The CDR3 region has the DNA TGTGCCAGCAGTGCGTACAGAGACACTGAAGCTTTCTTT. Translated: CASSAYRDTEAFF. The variable domain in full, with the rest retrieved from reference TRBV2 and TRBJ1-1, is EPEVTQTPSHQVTQMGQEVILRCVPISNHLYFYWYRQILGQKVEFLVSFYNNEISEKSEIFDDQFSVERPDGSNFTLKIRSTKLEDSAMYFCASSAYRDTEAFFGQGTRLTVV.

The genes are TRBV7-9 and TRBJ1-4, with D uncertain. V lost 3 bases, J lost 6 bases, and 11 bases lay in between. Germline-derived CDR1 and CDR2 are SEHNR and FQNEAQ (reference sequence). The length of the CDR3 is 14 residues. The chain's CDR3 is CASSFVGVDEKLFF. In DNA form, the CDR3 reads TGTGCCAGCAGCTTTGTGGGCGTCGATGAAAAACTGTTTTTT.

As for this clonotype: Being one base from a much bigger clone, this may be a read error. This sequence joins TRBV20-1 and TRBJ2-3, with 8 bases that match TRBD2. CDR1 is DFQATT, CDR2 SNEGSKA, per germline (reference sequence). The CDR3 has 15 residues. The V and J ends lost 1 base and 3 bases, in that order; junction bases with no gene match: 6. The CDR3 nucleotides are TGCAGTGCTAGAGTGTTTTCGGGAGGGACAGATACGCAGTATTTT. This codes for CSARVFSGGTDTQYF.

In this sample, this clonotype turned up many times. J is TRBJ2-7 and V is TRBV6-5, with D tentatively TRBD2 (5 bases). Per the germline V gene, CDR1 is MNHEY and CDR2 is SVGAGI. This CDR3 contains 15 residues. V lost 0 bases to trimming and J lost 7 bases, with 16 bases between them. CDR3 loop: CASSYSGGLLEEQYF. In nucleotides, the CDR3 is TGTGCCAGCAGTTACTCGGGCGGGCTCCTGGAAGAGCAGTACTTC.

This clonotype was counted ten times or more. V gene TRBV20-1 combines with J gene TRBJ2-7; possibly TRBD1 or TRBD2 for D (5 bases each). The CDR3 contains 14 residues. Germline CDR1 and CDR2: DFQATT and SNEGSKA (reference sequence). V was pared by 0 bases and J by 0 bases, with 9 bases between. The CDR3 spells CSARDSGSSYEQYF. CDR3 nucleotides: TGCAGTGCTAGAGATTCAGGGAGCTCCTACGAGCAGTACTTC.

The chain carries TRBV2 and TRBJ2-2; a possible D gene is TRBD2 (7 bases). The CDR3 length is 15 residues. Trimming left V 6 bases short and J 0 bases short, with 11 bases between. Germline V gene sequence: CDR1 SNHLY, CDR2 FYNNEI. The CDR3 nucleotides are TGTGCCAGCAGCGGGGGGACATCGAACACCGGGGAGCTGTTTTTT. This sequence encodes CASSGGTSNTGELFF. Based on the CDR3 plus reference TRBV2 and TRBJ2-2, the full variable domain is EPEVTQTPSHQVTQMGQEVILRCVPISNHLYFYWYRQILGQKVEFLVSFYNNEISEKSEIFDDQFSVERPDGSNFTLKIRSTKLEDSAMYFCASSGGTSNTGELFFGEGSRLTVL.

The sample holds a few counts of this clonotype. V gene TRBV7-9 combines with J gene TRBJ2-1; D unresolved. There are 13 residues in the CDR3. The V end was cut by 4 bases, the J end by 3 bases, with 7 bases between. The V gene's germline CDR1 is SEHNR and CDR2 FQNEAQ (reference sequence). CDR3 sequence (DNA): TGTGCCAGCAGCTCTACCATCTACAATGAGCAGTTCTTC. Translating gives CASSSTIYNEQFF.

This clonotype was counted only a few times. This chain uses TRBV9 with TRBJ2-1; 8 bases line up with TRBD1. Germline-derived CDR1 and CDR2 are SGDLS and YYNGEE. The CDR3 contains 16 residues. With V trimmed by 4 bases and J by 9 bases, 15 bases remained unmatched. CDR3 in DNA: TGTGCCAGCAGCCCCTACCAGACAGGGGTGGTCGGTGAGCAGTTCTTC. This codes for CASSPYQTGVVGEQFF.

The gene calls are TRBV7-9 and TRBJ2-7, with 16 bases lining up with TRBD2. Per germline, CDR1 SEHNR and CDR2 FQNEAQ (reference sequence). CDR3 length equals 17 residues. V was clipped by 4 bases and J by 7 bases; unmatched bases: 10. CDR3: CASSSGTSGRASGEQYF. CDR3 nucleotides: TGTGCCAGCAGCTCTGGGACTAGCGGGAGGGCCTCGGGAGAGCAGTACTTC.

This clonotype has more than one count but fewer than ten. The chain links TRBV5-4 to TRBJ2-7, with D possibly being TRBD2 (5 bases). Germline V gives CDR1 SGHNT, CDR2 YYREEE (reference sequence). CDR3 size: 12 residues. Trimming shortened V by 4 bases and J by 7 bases, and 12 bases separated the two germline ends. CDR3 DNA: TGTGCCAGCAGCGGAGGCTCCCGGGAGCAGTACTTC. Amino acid sequence: CASSGGSREQYF.

In regard to this clonotype: This likely stems from a read error, as it lies one base from a far larger clone. The genes are TRBV5-3 and TRBJ2-7, with unresolved D. TRBV5-3 is annotated as an ORF whose role is uncertain. This CDR3 has 12 residues. The CDR3: CASSSGPYEQHF. The CDR3 DNA sequence: TGTGCCAGCAGCTCCGGGCCCTACGAGCAGCACTTC.

This clonotype was found a few times. The chain uses TRBV6-5 and TRBJ1-3; TRBD1 matches 7 bases. This CDR3 has 16 amino acids. CDR1 and CDR2 (germline): MNHEY, SVGAGI. Trimming at V came to 6 bases and at J to 8 bases, leaving 16 bases not matched to a gene. CDR3 sequence: CASSARQGPTKDTIYF. The DNA of the CDR3 is TGTGCCAGCAGCGCTCGACAGGGACCTACCAAAGACACCATATATTTT.

This clonotype was seen at least ten times. The chain couples TRBV12-3 or TRBV12-4 to TRBJ2-3; 8 bases match TRBD2. Trimming cost V 0 bases and J 6 bases; bases outside gene matches: 11. The CDR3 spans 17 residues. The CDR3 region is CASSLAKLAGPSDTQYF. In DNA form, the CDR3 reads TGTGCCAGCAGTTTAGCAAAATTAGCGGGACCGTCGGATACGCAGTATTTT.